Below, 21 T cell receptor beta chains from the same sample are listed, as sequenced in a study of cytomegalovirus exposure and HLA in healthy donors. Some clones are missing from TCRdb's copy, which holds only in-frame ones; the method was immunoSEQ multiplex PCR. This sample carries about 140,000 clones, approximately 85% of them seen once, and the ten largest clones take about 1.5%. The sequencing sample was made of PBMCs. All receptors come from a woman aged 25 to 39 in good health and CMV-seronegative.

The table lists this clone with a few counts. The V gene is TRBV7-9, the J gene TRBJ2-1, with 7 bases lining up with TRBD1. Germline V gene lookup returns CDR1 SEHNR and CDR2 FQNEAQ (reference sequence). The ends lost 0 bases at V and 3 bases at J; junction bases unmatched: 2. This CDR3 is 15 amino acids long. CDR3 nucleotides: TGTGCCAGCAGCTTAGCGCAGGGGGACTACAATGAGCAGTTCTTC. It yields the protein CASSLAQGDYNEQFF.

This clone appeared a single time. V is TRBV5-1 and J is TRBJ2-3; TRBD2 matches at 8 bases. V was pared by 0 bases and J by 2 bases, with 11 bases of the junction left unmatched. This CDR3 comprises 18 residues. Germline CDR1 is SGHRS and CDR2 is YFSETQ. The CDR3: CASSLVSSGFPLTDTQYF. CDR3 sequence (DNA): TGCGCCAGCAGCTTGGTTTCTAGCGGGTTCCCTCTCACAGATACGCAGTATTTT.

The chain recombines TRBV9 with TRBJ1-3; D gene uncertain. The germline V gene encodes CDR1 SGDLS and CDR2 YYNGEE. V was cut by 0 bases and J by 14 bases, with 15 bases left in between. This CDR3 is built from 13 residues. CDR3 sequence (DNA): TGTGCCAGCAGCGTAGACCCCGGGGAGGCCCTATATTTT. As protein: CASSVDPGEALYF.

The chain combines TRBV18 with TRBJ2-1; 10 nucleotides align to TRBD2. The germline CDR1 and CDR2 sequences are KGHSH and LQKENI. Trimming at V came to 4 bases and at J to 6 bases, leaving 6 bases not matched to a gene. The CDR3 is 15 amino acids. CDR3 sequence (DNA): TGTGCCAGCTCACTCTCAGCGGGGGGGCGCAATGAGCAGTTCTTC. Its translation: CASSLSAGGRNEQFF.

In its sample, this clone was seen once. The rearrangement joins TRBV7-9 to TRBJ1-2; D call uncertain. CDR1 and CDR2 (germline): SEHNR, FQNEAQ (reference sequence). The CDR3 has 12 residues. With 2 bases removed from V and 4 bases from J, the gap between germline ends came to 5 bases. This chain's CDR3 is CASSLPGYGYTF. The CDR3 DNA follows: TGTGCCAGCAGCTTACCAGGCTATGGCTACACCTTC.

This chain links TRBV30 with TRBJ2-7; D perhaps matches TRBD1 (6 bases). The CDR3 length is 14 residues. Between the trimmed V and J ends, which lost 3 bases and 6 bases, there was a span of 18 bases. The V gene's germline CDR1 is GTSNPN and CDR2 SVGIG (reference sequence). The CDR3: CAWRKQGLTPEQYF. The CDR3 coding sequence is TGTGCCTGGAGGAAACAGGGTTTGACTCCCGAGCAGTACTTC. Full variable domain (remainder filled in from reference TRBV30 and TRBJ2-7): SQTIHQWPATLVQPVGSPLSLECTVEGTSNPNLYWYRQAAGRGLQLLFYSVGIGQISSEVPQNLSASRPQDRQFILSSKKLLLSDSGFYLCAWRKQGLTPEQYFGPGTRLTVT.

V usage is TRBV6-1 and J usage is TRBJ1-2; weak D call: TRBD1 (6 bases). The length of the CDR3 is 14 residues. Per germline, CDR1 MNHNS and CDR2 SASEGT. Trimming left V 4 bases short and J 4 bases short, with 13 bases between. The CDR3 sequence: CASSAGRGLYGYTF. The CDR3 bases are TGTGCCAGCAGTGCAGGCAGGGGCCTCTATGGCTACACCTTC.

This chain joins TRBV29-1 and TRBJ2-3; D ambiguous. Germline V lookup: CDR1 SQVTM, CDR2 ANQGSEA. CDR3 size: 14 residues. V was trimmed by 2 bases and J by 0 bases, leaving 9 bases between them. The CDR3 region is CSVERDTSTDTQYF. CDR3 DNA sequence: TGCAGCGTTGAAAGAGATACTAGCACAGATACGCAGTATTTT.

The CDR3 DNA is TGCGCCAGCAGCACAGGGGGATACACCGGGGAGCTGTTTTTT. Its translation: CASSTGGYTGELFF. The chain uses TRBV5-1 and TRBJ2-2; TRBD1 agrees at 8 bases. V lost 4 bases and J lost 3; bases outside the gene matches: 2. CDR1 is SGHRS and CDR2 is YFSETQ in the germline V gene. The CDR3 contains 14 residues.

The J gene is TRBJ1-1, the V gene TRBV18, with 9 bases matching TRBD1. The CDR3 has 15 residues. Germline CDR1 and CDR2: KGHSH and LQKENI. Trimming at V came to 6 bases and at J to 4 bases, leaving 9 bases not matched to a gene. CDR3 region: CASSGTGWQGTEAFF. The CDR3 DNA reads TGTGCCAGCTCCGGGACAGGGTGGCAGGGCACTGAAGCTTTCTTT.

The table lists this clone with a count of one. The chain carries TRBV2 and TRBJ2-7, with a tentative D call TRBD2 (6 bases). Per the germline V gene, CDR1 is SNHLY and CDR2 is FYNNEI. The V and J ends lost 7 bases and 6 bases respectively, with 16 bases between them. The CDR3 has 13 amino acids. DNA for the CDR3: TGTGCCAGCATGCGGGACGGGGCCGTCGAGCAGTACTTC. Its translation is CASMRDGAVEQYF.

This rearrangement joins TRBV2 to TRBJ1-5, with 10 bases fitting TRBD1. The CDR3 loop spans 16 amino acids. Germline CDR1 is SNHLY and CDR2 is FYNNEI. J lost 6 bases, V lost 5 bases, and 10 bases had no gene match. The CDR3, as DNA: TGTGCCAGCAGTCTCAGCCAGACAGGGGGCGGTCAGCCCCAGCATTTT. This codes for CASSLSQTGGGQPQHF.

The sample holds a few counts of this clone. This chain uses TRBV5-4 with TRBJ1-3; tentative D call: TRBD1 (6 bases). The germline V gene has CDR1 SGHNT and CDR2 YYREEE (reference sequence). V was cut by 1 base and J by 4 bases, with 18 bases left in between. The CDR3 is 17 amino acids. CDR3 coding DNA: TGTGCCAGCAGCTTGAAGGGGGAACGAGGGGTGGGAAACACCATATATTTT. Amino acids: CASSLKGERGVGNTIYF.

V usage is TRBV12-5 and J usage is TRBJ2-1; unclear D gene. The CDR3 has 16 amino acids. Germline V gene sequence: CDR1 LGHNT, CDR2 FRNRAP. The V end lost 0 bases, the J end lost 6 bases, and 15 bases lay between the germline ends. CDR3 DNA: TGTGCTAGTGGTTTGGTACTGGCTAGATCGGGCAATGAGCAGTTCTTC. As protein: CASGLVLARSGNEQFF.

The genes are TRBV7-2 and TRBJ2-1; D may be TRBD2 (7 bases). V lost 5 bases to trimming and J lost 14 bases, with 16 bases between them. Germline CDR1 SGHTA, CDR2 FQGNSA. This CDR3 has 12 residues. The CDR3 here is CASSLRGGTEFF. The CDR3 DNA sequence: TGTGCCAGCAGCCTGAGGGGGGGCACGGAGTTCTTC. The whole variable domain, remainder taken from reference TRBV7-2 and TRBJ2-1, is GAGVSQSPSNKVTEKGKDVELRCDPISGHTALYWYRQSLGQGLEFLIYFQGNSAPDKSGLPSDRFSAERTGGSVSTLTIQRTQQEDSAVYLCASSLRGGTEFFGPGTRLTVL.

This CDR3 is CASSFTGDTGELFF. CDR3 nucleotide sequence: TGTGCCAGCAGCTTTACAGGAGACACCGGGGAGCTGTTTTTT. The gene calls are TRBV7-8 and TRBJ2-2; D possibly corresponds to TRBD1 (5 bases). Trimming removed 3 bases at V and 3 bases at J, with 8 bases between. Germline CDR1 is SGHVS and CDR2 is FQNEAQ. There are 14 residues in the CDR3.

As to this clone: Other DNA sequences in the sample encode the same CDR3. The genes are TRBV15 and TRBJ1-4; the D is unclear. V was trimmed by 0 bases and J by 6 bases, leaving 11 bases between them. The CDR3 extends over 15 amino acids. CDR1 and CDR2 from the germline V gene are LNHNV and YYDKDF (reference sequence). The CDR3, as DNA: TGTGCCACCAGCAGAGATAGAGGGTGGGATGAAAAACTGTTTTTT. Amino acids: CATSRDRGWDEKLFF.

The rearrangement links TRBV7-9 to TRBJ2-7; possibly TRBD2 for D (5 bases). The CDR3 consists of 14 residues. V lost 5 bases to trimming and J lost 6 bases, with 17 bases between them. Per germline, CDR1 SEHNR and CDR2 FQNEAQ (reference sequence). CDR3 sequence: CASSTGNEGVEQYF. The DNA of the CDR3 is TGTGCCAGCAGCACCGGGAATGAGGGCGTCGAGCAGTACTTC.

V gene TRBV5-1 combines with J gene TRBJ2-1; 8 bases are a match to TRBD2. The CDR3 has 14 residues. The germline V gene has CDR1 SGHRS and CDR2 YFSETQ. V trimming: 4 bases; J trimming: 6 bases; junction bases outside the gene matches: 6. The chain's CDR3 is CASSPPGGGNEQFF. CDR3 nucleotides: TGCGCCAGCAGCCCCCCCGGGGGGGGCAATGAGCAGTTCTTC.

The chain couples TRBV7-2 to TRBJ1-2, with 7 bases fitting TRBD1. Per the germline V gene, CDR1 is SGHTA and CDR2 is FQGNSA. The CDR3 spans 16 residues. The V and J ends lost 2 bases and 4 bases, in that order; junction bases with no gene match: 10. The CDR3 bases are TGTGCCAGCAGCTTACTGGGCACAGGGGTTGGCTATGGCTACACCTTC. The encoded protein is CASSLLGTGVGYGYTF.

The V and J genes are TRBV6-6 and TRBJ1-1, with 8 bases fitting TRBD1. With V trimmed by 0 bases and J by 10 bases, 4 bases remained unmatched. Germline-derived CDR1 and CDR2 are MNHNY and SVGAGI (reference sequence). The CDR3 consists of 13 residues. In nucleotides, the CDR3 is TGTGCCAGCAGTTACTCCCCGGACAGGGCAGCTTTCTTT. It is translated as CASSYSPDRAAFF.